This T cell receptor (beta chain) is drawn from a study of T cells in Graves' hyperthyroidism and ophthalmopathy (dated by TCRdb to the late 2010s). Background for the entire study: A discovery cohort of about a hundred patients, roughly 45 with Graves' ophthalmopathy and approximately 57 with stable Graves' hyperthyroidism, was used to find distinguishing TCR V-J signatures. The 75 to 100 discovery patients were divided at random into training and test sets in a 7:3 ratio. An independent validation cohort of 18 to 20 hyperthyroidism patients and 17 patients who later progressed to ophthalmopathy tested prospective prediction of ophthalmopathy. Once sampling was done, hyperthyroidism patients were given methimazole at a starting dose of 30 mg daily, whereas ophthalmopathy patients were given high-dose intravenous methylprednisolone. TCR Vbeta CDR3 sequencing of roughly 140 peripheral blood samples (over 40 ophthalmopathy, some 75 hyperthyroidism and roughly 17 progressor patients) is reported in the paper. In roughly six Graves' hyperthyroidism patients, the study also compared T-cell repertoires from thyroid tissue with T-cell repertoires from blood.

In regard to this clonotype: The clone's antigen remains unknown. The record has no base qualities; no much larger clone is one base away.

Broad study findings and their caveats: During validation, the model predicted progression to ophthalmopathy a median of about 5.9 months ahead of onset, with almost 71% sensitivity and 72.22% specificity. Blood samples also contained most of the expanded thyroid clonotypes (frequency above 0.001), which suggests that blood repertoires may reflect thyroid immune responses. A model built on a 13 V-J signature distinguished ophthalmopathy from stable hyperthyroidism, reaching around 88% sensitivity and about 81% specificity in cross-validation and 80%/75% in testing. No statistical method was used to set the sample size in advance, and investigators knew the group allocation.

The CDR3 starts with the cysteine, ends with the phenylalanine, and has 14 residues. Only the CDR3 DNA is retained, 42 bases long and in frame from the first base. From a lookup of the germline V gene, CDR1 and CDR2 are SQVTM and ANQGSEA. V is cut by 2 bases and J by 5 bases, and the space between the germline ends is 15 bases. TCR beta CDR3 regions were amplified from RNA transcripts. The first round of RT-PCR for the TCR CDR3 was performed with the HTBI primer set and the Qiagen OneStep RT-PCR kit. The libraries were constructed in a second round of multiplex PCR and then size-selected and purified. Paired-end sequencing of the libraries was performed with 100 bp reads on an Illumina HiSeq2000. The source study handled its data this way. SOAPnuke was used to process the raw data, with reads discarded if the reads contained adapters or uncalled bases, had a mean Phred below 15, or lacked an exact constant-primer or identifier match. High-quality paired reads were merged using COPE v1.2.5, and each unique nucleotide sequence was defined as a clonotype. MiTCR v1.1 was used to align clonotypes to the IMGT TRBV, TRBD and TRBJ reference segments. Analysis was restricted to V-J combinations with a frequency above 0.0001, which covered about 99% of repertoires. A TCS score was defined as the ratio between F50 (clonal expansion) and ExV (chaos), using BLOSUM62-based TCRdist between CDR3 peptides within each V-J. Welch's t-statistics and random forest reduced roughly 540 V-J features to about 12, which were used in a naive Bayes classifier (R e1071). Thyroid-blood repertoire similarity was quantified with the Morisita-Horn index. In TCRdb, the public reads were trimmed at Q25 with fastp and aligned with MiXCR, with productive beta chains retained. Every distinct CDR3 protein forms one entry, paired with its most common genes and DNA. The V and J calls here are based on TCRdb, not the publication. Here the sample has almost 600,000 distinct CDR3 sequences; around 46% occur a single time. The top ten hold approximately 7.5% of the sample.

A patient counted as having stable Graves' hyperthyroidism if no progression to ophthalmopathy occurred over 18 months of follow-up. Hyperthyroidism patients were aged 18 to 65 years and newly diagnosed, with disease duration of less than 2 months. The study excluded patients with uncontrolled infections, other autoimmune diseases, pregnancy or lactation. Diagnoses were established on the basis of clinical symptoms, serum thyroxine and TRAb, thyroid ultrasound, and orbital computed tomography. Total RNA was extracted using Trizol reagent, and RNA quality was assessed on an Agilent 2100 Bioanalyzer.

The TCR was taken from a woman between 18 and 29 years old with Graves' hyperthyroidism. Sequenced material: peripheral blood or thyroid tissue (not recorded which). The sequence links TRBV29-1 to TRBJ1-2; the D gene assignment is ambiguous. The DNA reads as follows: TGCAGCGTTGAAACTCGAGTCCTTGGGTATGGCTACACCTTC. This translates into CSVETRVLGYGYTF. With the portions outside the CDR3 filled from the reference TRBV29-1 and TRBJ1-2 genes, the complete variable region becomes SAVISQKPSRDICQRGTSLTIQCQVDSQVTMMFWYRQQPGQSLTLIATANQGSEATYESGFVIDKFPISRPNLTFSTLTVSNMSPEDSSIYLCSVETRVLGYGYTFGSGTRLTVV.